Following are 19 T cell receptor beta chains from one sample sequenced in a study of blood T cell repertoires in COVID-19. Produced via immunoSEQ multiplex PCR; TCRdb's table is partial and in-frame only. Among about 180,000 clones listed, approximately 88% were seen once. Sequences were obtained from PBMCs or T cells enriched from blood (not recorded which). The receptors were sampled from a woman under 30 who had recovered from COVID-19.

This clone appeared a single time. The chain links TRBV7-3 to TRBJ2-5, with 7 bases lining up with TRBD2. The CDR3 is made up of 13 amino acids. Germline-derived CDR1 and CDR2 are SGHTA and FQGTGA. The V gene end was trimmed by 3 bases and the J gene end by 5 bases; junction bases not matched to a gene: 3. The CDR3 loop reads CASSFPGGETQYF. Here the CDR3 DNA reads TGTGCCAGCAGCTTTCCCGGGGGGGAGACCCAGTACTTC.

Notes on this clone: Other nucleotide sequences from this sample produce the same CDR3. The chain employs TRBV5-1 and TRBJ2-1; TRBD1 agrees at 9 bases. CDR3 length: 15 residues. With 2 bases clipped from V and 4 bases from J, the junction kept 4 bases outside the gene matches. Germline V CDR1 and CDR2: SGHRS, YFSETQ. The CDR3 region has the DNA TGCGCCAGCAGCTTCGGGGACAGGGAATACAATGAGCAGTTCTTC. Translation gives CASSFGDREYNEQFF.

This clone was observed a single time. The rearrangement uses TRBV2 and TRBJ1-1; the D gene is possibly TRBD1 (5 bases). V was pared by 10 bases and J by 3 bases, with 18 bases between. This CDR3 spans 14 amino acids. Germline loops: CDR1 SNHLY, CDR2 FYNNEI. CDR3 in DNA: TGTGCCACCGTTAAGTCAGGGTTGTACACTGAAGCTTTCTTT. Protein: CATVKSGLYTEAFF.

The chain recombines TRBV9 with TRBJ2-1; D gene ambiguous. Per germline, CDR1 SGDLS and CDR2 YYNGEE. V was trimmed by 3 bases and J by 9 bases, leaving 19 bases between them. This CDR3 spans 15 amino acids. This chain's CDR3 is CASSDLPGRLIEQFF. CDR3 nucleotides: TGTGCCAGCAGCGACCTTCCTGGTAGACTTATTGAGCAGTTCTTC.

V gene TRBV28 combines with J gene TRBJ1-5; TRBD1 might be the D (5 bases). Per the germline V gene, CDR1 is MDHEN and CDR2 is SYDVKM. V lost 3 bases and J lost 0, with 12 bases in between. This CDR3 is 16 amino acids long. The CDR3 DNA reads TGTGCCAGCAGTTTCAGGGCCCGATATAGCAATCAGCCCCAGCATTTT. The encoded protein is CASSFRARYSNQPQHF.

The rearrangement joins TRBV25-1 to TRBJ1-2; the D gene is possibly TRBD1 (5 bases). The V and J ends lost 5 bases and 4 bases respectively, with 8 bases between them. CDR1 is MGHDK, CDR2 SYGVNS, per germline. This CDR3 has 12 residues. The CDR3 reads CASSKDSYGYTF. The CDR3 DNA reads TGTGCCAGCAGTAAAGACAGCTATGGCTACACCTTC.

The chain recombines TRBV5-4 with TRBJ1-2, with D maybe TRBD1 (5 bases). Germline V gene lookup returns CDR1 SGHNT and CDR2 YYREEE (reference sequence). The CDR3 length is 16 residues. V was trimmed by 1 base and J by 6 bases, leaving 19 bases between them. The CDR3 is CASSLKGQGLVNGYTF. The CDR3, as DNA: TGTGCCAGCAGCTTGAAGGGGCAGGGCCTAGTCAATGGCTACACCTTC.

The rearrangement uses TRBV28 and TRBJ1-5; 9 nucleotides line up with TRBD1. The CDR3 has 15 residues. Germline CDR1 and CDR2: MDHEN and SYDVKM. The V gene end was trimmed by 6 bases and the J gene end by 6 bases; junction bases not matched to a gene: 9. The CDR3 region has the DNA TGTGCCAGCAGCTCCGGGACAGGGACCGCTCAGCCCCAGCATTTT. Its protein product is CASSSGTGTAQPQHF.

This clone was seen only once. The V call is TRBV11-3, the J call TRBJ2-7; TRBD1 aligns across 8 bases. Germline CDR1 reads SGHNT; CDR2 reads YENEEA. Trimming removed 1 base from V and 6 bases from J; junction bases left unmatched: 2. The CDR3 consists of 13 residues. The CDR3 DNA reads as TGTGCCAGCAGCTTAGCAGGGGGCGCCGAGCAGTACTTC. It encodes CASSLAGGAEQYF.

The chain couples TRBV4-2 to TRBJ2-7; the match to TRBD1 covers 9 bases. The J segment lost 6 bases and the V segment lost 5 bases, leaving 14 bases of the junction unmatched. CDR3 length: 16 residues. Germline V gene data show CDR1 as LGHNA and CDR2 as YNFKEQ. CDR3 sequence: CASSAGTGTGFGEQYF. CDR3 in DNA: TGTGCCAGCAGCGCGGGGACCGGGACAGGGTTTGGCGAGCAGTACTTC.

This clone was seen more than once but under ten times. The rearrangement uses TRBV5-1 and TRBJ1-2; TRBD1 might be the D (5 bases). The CDR3 contains 15 residues. Germline V gene lookup returns CDR1 SGHRS and CDR2 YFSETQ. V lost 3 bases and J lost 4, with 16 bases in between. CDR3 protein: CASSWANGGGYGYTF. CDR3 coding DNA: TGCGCCAGCAGCTGGGCAAACGGGGGTGGCTATGGCTACACCTTC. The full variable domain, rest sourced from reference TRBV5-1 and TRBJ1-2, is KAGVTQTPRYLIKTRGQQVTLSCSPISGHRSVSWYQQTPGQGLQFLFEYFSETQRNKGNFPGRFSGRQFSNSRSEMNVSTLELGDSALYLCASSWANGGGYGYTFGSGTRLTVV.

This clone was recorded a few times. The rearrangement links TRBV6-2 or TRBV6-3 to TRBJ2-1; D possibly corresponds to TRBD1 (6 bases). Per germline, CDR1 MNHEY and CDR2 SVGEGT. The CDR3 is made up of 14 amino acids. Trimming removed 6 bases at V and 8 bases at J, with 17 bases between. In DNA, the CDR3 is TGTGCCAGCAGCGCAGGGGATAGCACCGATGAGCAGTTCTTC. Protein: CASSAGDSTDEQFF.

This clone was found a few times. This sequence joins TRBV28 and TRBJ1-3; D remains ambiguous. V lost 5 bases and J lost 7, with 21 bases in between. Germline loops: CDR1 MDHEN, CDR2 SYDVKM. The length of the CDR3 is 16 residues. The CDR3 region is CASSRGLGDIGNTIYF. DNA of the CDR3: TGTGCCAGCAGTCGGGGTCTCGGGGATATAGGCAACACCATATATTTT.

V is TRBV15 and J is TRBJ1-1, with D perhaps TRBD1 (6 bases). The V end lost 8 bases, the J end lost 4 bases, and 20 bases lay between the germline ends. CDR1 is LNHNV and CDR2 is YYDKDF in the germline V gene (reference sequence). The CDR3 is 15 amino acids. DNA for the CDR3: TGTGCCACCCGAGGGGGAATGGTGGGAACCACTGAAGCTTTCTTT. Translating it yields CATRGGMVGTTEAFF.

The chain links TRBV11-2 to TRBJ2-7; TRBD2 agrees at 7 bases. The CDR3 extends over 16 amino acids. Germline CDR1 SGHAT, CDR2 FQNNGV. V trimming: 1 base; J trimming: 6 bases; junction bases outside the gene matches: 12. The CDR3 sequence is CASSLVLGGSFVEQYF. CDR3 coding DNA: TGTGCCAGCAGCTTAGTCCTTGGCGGGAGTTTTGTCGAGCAGTACTTC. The complete variable domain, with remaining parts taken from reference TRBV11-2 and TRBJ2-7, reads EAGVAQSPRYKIIEKRQSVAFWCNPISGHATLYWYQQILGQGPKLLIQFQNNGVVDDSQLPKDRFSAERLKGVDSTLKIQPAKLEDSAVYLCASSLVLGGSFVEQYFGPGTRLTVT.

This chain links TRBV11-2 with TRBJ1-6; 7 bases match TRBD1. Germline V gene lookup returns CDR1 SGHAT and CDR2 FQNNGV. This CDR3 spans 16 amino acids. Trimming removed 5 bases from V and 0 bases from J; junction bases left unmatched: 4. The CDR3, as DNA: TGTGCCAGCAGCCCGGACAGGAGCTCCTATAATTCACCCCTCCACTTT. Translation: CASSPDRSSYNSPLHF.

The table lists this clone with a count of one. J is TRBJ2-7 and V is TRBV12-3 or TRBV12-4, with D perhaps TRBD1 (5 bases). The CDR3 has 13 amino acids. V was trimmed by 5 bases and J by 3 bases, leaving 11 bases between them. CDR3 loop: CASSRGTFYEQYF. The CDR3 region has the DNA TGTGCCAGCAGTAGGGGTACTTTCTACGAGCAGTACTTC.

This sequence joins TRBV28 and TRBJ2-7; TRBD1 matches 7 bases. The CDR3 runs to 12 residues. Germline V gene sequence: CDR1 MDHEN, CDR2 SYDVKM. With 6 bases clipped from V and 3 bases from J, the junction kept 2 bases outside the gene matches. The CDR3 protein is CASRGDSYEQYF. The CDR3 DNA reads TGTGCCAGCAGGGGGGACAGCTACGAGCAGTACTTC. Complete variable domain (other parts from reference TRBV28 and TRBJ2-7): DVKVTQSSRYLVKRTGEKVFLECVQDMDHENMFWYRQDPGLGLRLIYFSYDVKMKEKGDIPEGYSVSREKKERFSLILESASTNQTSMYLCASRGDSYEQYFGPGTRLTVT.

In DNA, the CDR3 is TGTGCCAGCGGACAGGGTTGGACCGGGGAGCTGTTTTTT. Encoded protein: CASGQGWTGELFF. The chain couples TRBV28 to TRBJ2-2; 8 bases agree with TRBD1. Losses at the gene ends were 8 bases for V and 5 bases for J; bases not matched to a gene: 4. The CDR3 is 13 residues long. Germline CDR1 and CDR2: MDHEN and SYDVKM.